Reported below is one TCR beta chain. Its target is unknown. A v3.0 immunoSEQ assay was performed at survey level. The protocol was immunoSEQ multiplex PCR, while the TCRdb copy is restricted to in-frame clones and leaves out a portion. Among more than 35,000 clones listed, roughly 94% were seen once. At minimum, one pre-ART and two post-ART PBMC samples were obtained from each donor. Every specimen held between about 1-10 million cryopreserved PBMC. These were thawed and washed before DNA extraction. The data derive from a study of long-term antiretroviral therapy in people with HIV. CDR1 and CDR2 from the germline V gene are MNHEY and SMNVEV (reference sequence). The ends lost 9 bases at V and 6 bases at J; junction bases unmatched: 5. The CDR3 spans 13 residues. Study-wide findings and caveats: It was observed that HIV repertoires exhibited narrower CDR3 length ranges than controls.

The chain is built from TRBV27 and TRBJ1-6; 7 nucleotides agree with TRBD1. Sequences were derived from unsorted PBMCs, sampled 4.1 years after starting antiretroviral therapy. The receptor comes from a woman aged 45-60 years with HIV. CDR3 nucleotide sequence: TGTGCCAGTAACAGGGGAGGTAATTCACCCCTCCACTTT. The encoded protein is CASNRGGNSPLHF.